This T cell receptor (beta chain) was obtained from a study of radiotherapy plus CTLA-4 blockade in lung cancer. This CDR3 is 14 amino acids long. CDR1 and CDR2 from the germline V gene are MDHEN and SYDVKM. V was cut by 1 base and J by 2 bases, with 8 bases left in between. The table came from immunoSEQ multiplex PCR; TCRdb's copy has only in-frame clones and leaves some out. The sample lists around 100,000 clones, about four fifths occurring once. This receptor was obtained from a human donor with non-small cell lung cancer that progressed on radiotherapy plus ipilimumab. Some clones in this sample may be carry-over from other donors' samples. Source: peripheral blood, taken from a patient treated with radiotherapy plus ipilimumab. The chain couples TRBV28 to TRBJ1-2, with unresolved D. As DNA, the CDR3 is TGTGCCAGCAGTTTATATGGGATCAACTATGGCTACACCTTC. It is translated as CASSLYGINYGYTF.